The 17 T cell receptor beta chains listed next were all sequenced from one sample in a study of spatial heterogeneity in lung cancer. Sample time point: sample taken at primary tumor resection. Study-wide results and limits: Within tumors, counts of expanded alpha and beta TCRs tracked tumor mutation counts.

What these receptors recognize is not known. TCRdb reprocessed the 5' RACE reads with MiXCR, giving one entry per CDR3 protein. The data contain 100,000 or so distinct CDR3 sequences, around 4.3% of them singletons. The sample consisted of lung tumor tissue, taken at surgery. Every receptor here comes from a male donor with early-stage non-small cell lung cancer.

Only a few counts were recorded for this clonotype. V gene TRBV12-3 or TRBV12-4 combines with J gene TRBJ2-7; the D gene is possibly TRBD1 (6 bases). CDR3 length: 13 residues. Trimming left V 3 bases short and J 1 base short, with 7 bases between. CDR3 in amino acids: CASSFQGSYEQYF. The CDR3 bases are TGTGCCAGCAGTTTCCAGGGGTCCTACGAGCAGTACTTC.

This clonotype has a count of ten or more. The chain carries TRBV6-5 and TRBJ2-3; 7 positions agree with TRBD2. CDR3 length equals 15 residues. J gave up 6 bases and V 8 bases, and 14 bases lay outside the gene matches. Germline CDR1 reads MNHEY; CDR2 reads SVGAGI. In DNA form, the CDR3 reads TGTGCCAGCGAGTCGATGTCGGGAGGAGGGGATACGCAGTATTTT. Its protein product is CASESMSGGGDTQYF.

In this sample, this clonotype turned up many times. The rearrangement uses TRBV11-3 and TRBJ2-2; TRBD1 matches at 7 bases. V lost 1 base, J lost 0 bases, and 11 bases stayed unmatched. Germline CDR1 is SGHNT and CDR2 is YENEEA. There are 19 residues in the CDR3. CDR3 DNA: TGTGCCAGCAGCTTAGCAACCGGGACAGCGCCGCCGAACACCGGGGAGCTGTTTTTT. It codes for CASSLATGTAPPNTGELFF.

This clonotype was seen ten or more times. The CDR3 nucleotides are TGCAGCCAATGCCCTAGCGGGAGGTCTGATACGCAGTATTTT. Protein product: CSQCPSGRSDTQYF. This chain uses TRBV20-1 with TRBJ2-3; the match to TRBD2 covers 11 bases. Germline CDR1 reads DFQATT; CDR2 reads SNEGSKA (reference sequence). There are 14 residues in the CDR3.

On this clonotype: One end of the junction varies from germline; a read error may be responsible. V gene TRBV4-2 combines with J gene TRBJ2-7; D may be TRBD2 (5 bases). CDR1 is LGHNA, CDR2 YNFKEQ, per germline. CDR3 size: 16 residues. Here the CDR3 DNA reads TGTGCCTGCAGCCAAGACCCCCACCCACGGGGCTACGAGCAGTACTTC. Protein: CACSQDPHPRGYEQYF.

This clonotype has ten or more counts. This chain links TRBV28 with TRBJ2-1; D possibly corresponds to TRBD2 (6 bases). Germline V lookup: CDR1 MDHEN, CDR2 SYDVKM. There are 15 residues in the CDR3. Trimming removed 7 bases from V and 10 bases from J, with 23 bases in between. CDR3 bases: TGTGCCAGCACTCGGCTAGGAGGCGGGAAATCGGAGCAGTTCTTC. Translating it yields CASTRLGGGKSEQFF.

This clonotype was counted ten times or more. CDR3 DNA: TGCAGTGCTAGAGATGATTTCGGTACGGGAGGTGCCTACGAGCAGTACTTC. It encodes CSARDDFGTGGAYEQYF. The chain couples TRBV20-1 to TRBJ2-7; 7 nucleotides match TRBD2. The CDR3 has 17 amino acids. V gave up 0 bases and J gave up 2 bases; unmatched junction bases: 13. Per the germline V gene, CDR1 is DFQATT and CDR2 is SNEGSKA (reference sequence).

This clonotype showed up many times. The chain joins TRBV5-1 to TRBJ2-1; D may be TRBD1 (6 bases). This CDR3 is built from 13 residues. From germline, CDR1 is SGHRS and CDR2 YFSETQ. Trimming cost V 8 bases and J 15 bases, with 24 bases left between them. CDR3 DNA: TGCGCCAGTCGTGAAAACAGGGCCCCTCAAAGGTTCTTC. Its protein is CASRENRAPQRFF.

This clonotype was seen many times. The V gene is TRBV20-1, the J gene TRBJ1-5, with 8 bases identical to TRBD1. The CDR3 contains 16 residues. Losses at the gene ends were 5 bases for V and 5 bases for J; bases not matched to a gene: 14. Germline CDR1 and CDR2: DFQATT and SNEGSKA (reference sequence). The CDR3 DNA sequence: TGCAGTGCTCGCTTGACAGGGGAGGCCCCCGATCAGCCCCAGCATTTT. It is translated as CSARLTGEAPDQPQHF.

Points on this clonotype: A clone one base away is much larger, so this may be a read error. The chain carries TRBV2 and TRBJ2-3, with unresolved D. There are 12 residues in the CDR3. The germline gives CDR1 SNHLY, CDR2 FYNNEI. Trimming removed 6 bases from V and 6 bases from J, with 10 bases in between. CDR3 nucleotides: TGTGCCAGCAGGGCTGGCTTGGATACGCAGTATTTT. Translation: CASRAGLDTQYF.

This clonotype has just a few counts. The CDR3 reads CSACLGGTDTQYF. DNA for the CDR3: TGCAGTGCTTGCCTAGGCGGCACAGATACGCAGTATTTT. This chain links TRBV20-1 with TRBJ2-3; D is ambiguous. V dropped 5 bases and J dropped 1 base, with 10 bases sitting between them. Germline V lookup: CDR1 DFQATT, CDR2 SNEGSKA (reference sequence). This CDR3 contains 13 residues.

Many counts were recorded for this clonotype. The CDR3 is CASSLAVSGGVETQYF. For the CDR3, the DNA is TGTGCCAGCAGCTTAGCGGTATCAGGAGGGGTGGAGACCCAGTACTTC. J is TRBJ2-5 and V is TRBV7-8, with TRBD2 as a possible D gene (6 bases). The V end was cut by 0 bases, the J end by 5 bases, with 16 bases between. The CDR3 length is 16 residues. Germline CDR1 SGHVS, CDR2 FQNEAQ.

In this sample, this clonotype turned up many times. DNA of the CDR3: TGCGCCAGCAGCTTGGCCCCCAGGGAACGCGAAAAACTGTTTTTT. Its protein is CASSLAPREREKLFF. V gene TRBV5-1 combines with J gene TRBJ1-4; D is perhaps TRBD1 (5 bases). Looked up from germline, CDR1 is SGHRS and CDR2 is YFSETQ. CDR3 length: 15 residues. V gave up 0 bases and J gave up 8 bases, with 14 bases separating them.

This clonotype was seen ten or more times. The chain has TRBV28 and TRBJ1-2, with D tentatively TRBD1 (6 bases). The CDR3 is 14 amino acids. Trimming took off 5 bases at V and 1 base at J, with 11 bases between the two ends. In germline, CDR1 is MDHEN, CDR2 SYDVKM. CDR3 DNA sequence: TGTGCCAGCAGTCCGGGACACCATAACTATGGCTACACCTTC. The encoded protein is CASSPGHHNYGYTF.

This clonotype came up a few times. A much larger clone sits a single nucleotide away, making a read error possible. The CDR3 sequence is CATATKFGTEAFF. DNA of the CDR3: TGTGCCACCGCCACCAAGTTCGGCACTGAAGCTTTCTTT. V is TRBV24-1 and J is TRBJ1-1; D remains unclear. Germline CDR1 is KGHDR and CDR2 is SFDVKD. This CDR3 is 13 amino acids long. The germline V and J ends were trimmed by 9 bases and 4 bases, with 14 bases remaining between them.

In this sample, this clonotype turned up many times. The chain recombines TRBV20-1 with TRBJ2-7; TRBD2 agrees at 8 bases. V lost 4 bases to trimming and J lost 2 bases; unmatched junction nucleotides: 7. In germline, CDR1 is DFQATT, CDR2 SNEGSKA (reference sequence). CDR3 length equals 14 residues. Here the CDR3 reads CSATRLAPTYEQYF. CDR3 bases: TGCAGTGCTACAAGACTAGCGCCAACCTACGAGCAGTACTTC.

This clonotype was counted many times. J is TRBJ1-6 and V is TRBV28, with unresolved D. Per germline, CDR1 MDHEN and CDR2 SYDVKM. Trimming cost V 7 bases and J 6 bases, with 7 bases left between them. The CDR3 runs to 12 residues. CDR3 in DNA: TGTGCCAGCAAAGGCAGTAATTCACCCCTCCACTTT. It yields the protein CASKGSNSPLHF.